The 8 T cell receptor beta chains given below trace back to one sample, sequenced in a study of shared clonotypes between healthy human individuals. Clones were read by immunoSEQ multiplex PCR, and TCRdb kept only the in-frame ones, dropping some. Among over a million clones, about three quarters were seen once, and the ten largest hold approximately 1.5%. What was sequenced was memory CD4+ T cells sorted from blood. Subset indicated: CD45RA-negative fraction. The source is a man between 18 and 29 years old in good health.

This clone was seen many times. This chain connects TRBV30 to TRBJ2-1, with D tentatively TRBD2 (6 bases). CDR3 size: 13 residues. V lost 3 bases and J 8 bases, leaving 14 bases between the germline ends. Germline V gene lookup returns CDR1 GTSNPN and CDR2 SVGIG (reference sequence). CDR3 region: CAWRRLGYDEQFF. CDR3 DNA: TGTGCCTGGAGGAGACTAGGGTACGATGAGCAGTTCTTC.

The chain uses TRBV7-2 and TRBJ1-2; 9 bases map to TRBD1. The CDR3 runs 16 residues. V lost 1 base and J lost 4; bases outside the gene matches: 7. Germline V gene lookup returns CDR1 SGHTA and CDR2 FQGNSA. This CDR3 is CASSLGQGTGTYGYTF. CDR3 nucleotides: TGTGCCAGCAGCTTAGGCCAGGGGACAGGGACCTATGGCTACACCTTC.

V is TRBV28 and J is TRBJ1-5; possibly TRBD1 for D (5 bases). This CDR3 spans 14 amino acids. Germline CDR1 is MDHEN and CDR2 is SYDVKM. The V gene lost 8 bases and the J gene lost 4 bases, with 15 bases spanning the gap. The DNA of the CDR3 is TGTGCCAGCCTGGGGCTAGGAACAAATCAGCCCCAGCATTTT. Encoded protein: CASLGLGTNQPQHF.

The rearrangement joins TRBV6-6 to TRBJ1-1; no clear D. CDR3 length: 13 amino acids. Trimming removed 2 bases from V and 1 base from J, with 5 bases in between. Per germline, CDR1 MNHNY and CDR2 SVGAGI (reference sequence). This chain's CDR3 is CASSYMANTEAFF. The CDR3 bases are TGTGCCAGCAGTTACATGGCGAACACTGAAGCTTTCTTT.

This clone was seen a few times. J is TRBJ2-1 and V is TRBV4-3, with 9 bases identical to TRBD1. Germline CDR1 and CDR2: LGHNA and YSLEER. The junction had 4 bases not matched to a gene; V was cut back by 1 base and J by 6 bases. The CDR3 is 15 amino acids. The CDR3 DNA is TGCGCCAGCAGCCAAGGTAGGGACAGGGCCAATGAGCAGTTCTTC. It is translated as CASSQGRDRANEQFF.

This chain uses TRBV4-1 with TRBJ2-5; no definite D call. V lost 1 base and J 0 bases, leaving 9 bases between the germline ends. CDR1 MGHRA and CDR2 YSYEKL come from the germline V gene. CDR3 size: 15 residues. CDR3 loop: CASSQADRDQETQYF. The CDR3 bases are TGCGCCAGCAGCCAAGCGGATAGGGACCAAGAGACCCAGTACTTC.

The CDR3 sequence: CAWSQGGRYEQYF. Here the CDR3 DNA reads TGTGCCTGGAGTCAGGGCGGCAGGTACGAGCAGTACTTC. The V and J genes are TRBV30 and TRBJ2-7; D is possibly TRBD1 (5 bases). This CDR3 comprises 13 residues. Germline V gene sequence: CDR1 GTSNPN, CDR2 SVGIG (reference sequence). V lost 2 bases and J 4 bases, leaving 12 bases between the germline ends.

This chain connects TRBV19 to TRBJ2-2, with unresolved D. The V end lost 2 bases, the J end lost 2 bases, and 6 bases lay between the germline ends. CDR1 is LNHDA, CDR2 SQIVND, per germline (reference sequence). The CDR3 length is 14 residues. The CDR3 spells CASSIQKNTGELFF. The CDR3 region has the DNA TGTGCCAGTAGTATACAGAAAAACACCGGGGAGCTGTTTTTT.